The 25 T cell receptor beta chains below all came from one sample that was sequenced in a study of T cell responses to AZD1222 COVID-19 vaccine. The method was immunoSEQ multiplex PCR; TCRdb's version includes in-frame clones alone and lacks a portion of them. The sample lists under 150,000 clones; approximately 90% were seen once. Sequenced material: peripheral blood, taken on day 0 of AZD1222 vaccination. The receptors come from an adult in good health.

This CDR3 reads CASSELGVNYEQYF. CDR3 DNA sequence: TGTGCCAGCAGTGAATTGGGGGTAAACTACGAGCAGTACTTC. V usage is TRBV6-1 and J usage is TRBJ2-7, with D perhaps assigned TRBD1 or TRBD2 (5 bases each). Germline V gives CDR1 MNHNS, CDR2 SASEGT. V was trimmed by 2 bases and J by 3 bases, leaving 11 bases between them. The CDR3 has 14 amino acids.

The chain has TRBV11-3 and TRBJ1-1; perhaps TRBD1 as D (6 bases). This CDR3 is built from 16 residues. V was shortened by 3 bases and J by 5 bases, with 19 bases between the two germline ends. Per the germline V gene, CDR1 is SGHNT and CDR2 is YENEEA. The CDR3 bases are TGTGCCAGCAGCTTGGGTAATCTCGGGGGCTTTACTGAAGCTTTCTTT. It translates to CASSLGNLGGFTEAFF.

The CDR3 loop reads CASGAYELVNSPLHF. In DNA form, the CDR3 reads TGTGCCAGCGGGGCGTACGAGCTTGTTAATTCACCCCTCCACTTT. V usage is TRBV6-5 and J usage is TRBJ1-6, with D possibly TRBD1 on 5 matching bases. There are 15 residues in the CDR3. Germline-derived CDR1 and CDR2 are MNHEY and SVGAGI. V was trimmed by 8 bases and J by 6 bases, leaving 17 bases between them.

The chain links TRBV20-1 to TRBJ1-2; D is unclear. Germline lookup yields CDR1 DFQATT and CDR2 SNEGSKA (reference sequence). The CDR3 covers 11 residues. Between the trimmed V and J ends, which lost 3 bases and 2 bases, there was a span of 4 bases. CDR3 DNA sequence: TGCAGTGCTAGCCACAACTATGGCTACACCTTC. Translated: CSASHNYGYTF.

The rearrangement joins TRBV6-5 to TRBJ2-2; maybe TRBD2 (7 bases). Trimming pared 7 bases from V and 5 bases from J, leaving 17 bases between. Per germline, CDR1 MNHEY and CDR2 SVGAGI. This CDR3 region has 15 residues. Written as DNA, the CDR3 is TGTGCCAGCACCGGGGGGCTGAGGTGGACCGGGGAGCTGTTTTTT. It codes for CASTGGLRWTGELFF.

V is TRBV19 and J is TRBJ2-6; no clear D. Germline values: CDR1 LNHDA, CDR2 SQIVND (reference sequence). Trimming removed 4 bases from V and 0 bases from J, with 7 bases in between. The CDR3 totals 15 residues. The CDR3 sequence: CASSTRVSGANVLTF. CDR3 nucleotides: TGTGCCAGTAGTACCCGGGTCTCTGGGGCCAACGTCCTGACTTTC.

This rearrangement joins TRBV6-1 to TRBJ1-6, with D uncertain. From germline, CDR1 is MNHNS and CDR2 SASEGT. V was trimmed by 2 bases and J by 0 bases, leaving 11 bases between them. This CDR3 spans 17 amino acids. This CDR3 is CASSERWAGSYNSPLHF. The CDR3, as DNA: TGTGCCAGCAGTGAAAGGTGGGCGGGCTCCTATAATTCACCCCTCCACTTT.

As to this clone: Different DNA sequences within this sample yield the same CDR3. The chain employs TRBV27 and TRBJ1-5; D perhaps matches TRBD1 (5 bases). The germline V gene encodes CDR1 MNHEY and CDR2 SMNVEV (reference sequence). The length of the CDR3 is 14 residues. V lost 2 bases to trimming and J lost 2 bases, with 7 bases between them. CDR3 protein: CASSLTGGNQPQHF. The CDR3 nucleotides are TGTGCCAGCAGTTTAACGGGGGGCAATCAGCCCCAGCATTTT.

The chain recombines TRBV13 with TRBJ1-2, with unresolved D. Germline values: CDR1 PRHDT, CDR2 FYEKMQ (reference sequence). V was shortened by 6 bases and J by 3 bases, with 14 bases between the two germline ends. This CDR3 region has 14 residues. CDR3 residues: CASRVTLRDYGYTF. CDR3 DNA sequence: TGTGCCAGCAGGGTGACCCTCCGAGACTATGGCTACACCTTC.

This sequence joins TRBV7-9 and TRBJ1-2; 9 nucleotides match TRBD1. J was trimmed by 6 bases and V by 3 bases; bases with no gene match: 2. Per germline, CDR1 SEHNR and CDR2 FQNEAQ (reference sequence). CDR3 length equals 13 residues. The CDR3, as DNA: TGTGCCAGCAGCTTCGGACAGGGGAATGGCTACACCTTC. Protein: CASSFGQGNGYTF. The entire variable domain, with the rest obtained from reference TRBV7-9 and TRBJ1-2, is as follows: DTGVSQNPRHKITKRGQNVTFRCDPISEHNRLYWYRQTLGQGPEFLTYFQNEAQLEKSRLLSDRFSAERPKGSFSTLEIQRTEQGDSAMYLCASSFGQGNGYTFGSGTRLTVV.

V usage is TRBV5-5 and J usage is TRBJ1-6; D is unclear. The CDR3 has 12 residues. V was pared by 4 bases and J by 10 bases, with 9 bases between. Germline CDR1 is SGHKS and CDR2 is YYEKEE (reference sequence). In nucleotides, the CDR3 is TGTGCCAGCAGCCTCTTGGGATCACCCCTCCACTTT. It encodes CASSLLGSPLHF.

The rearrangement joins TRBV12-3 or TRBV12-4 to TRBJ1-5; D is uncertain. The CDR3 extends over 13 amino acids. The germline V and J ends were trimmed by 7 bases and 7 bases, with 14 bases remaining between them. CDR3: CASTTSYGQPQHF. The CDR3 region has the DNA TGTGCCAGCACCACCTCCTATGGACAGCCCCAGCATTTT.

The V gene is TRBV6-5, the J gene TRBJ2-1, with D tentatively TRBD1 or TRBD2 (5 bases each). V was shortened by 4 bases and J by 2 bases, with 15 bases between the two germline ends. Germline CDR1 MNHEY, CDR2 SVGAGI. This CDR3 comprises 16 residues. CDR3 amino acids: CASSFSALGAYNEQFF. CDR3 bases: TGTGCCAGCAGTTTTAGCGCCCTAGGGGCCTACAATGAGCAGTTCTTC.

This chain uses TRBV9 with TRBJ1-5, with D maybe TRBD1 (5 bases). The V and J ends lost 4 bases and 3 bases respectively, with 8 bases between them. The CDR3 totals 13 residues. Germline CDR1 reads SGDLS; CDR2 reads YYNGEE. For the CDR3, the DNA is TGTGCCAGCAGCCCGGGACCCAATCAGCCCCAGCATTTT. Amino acid sequence: CASSPGPNQPQHF.

This clone showed up just once. J is TRBJ1-1 and V is TRBV7-9; D is ambiguous. Germline V lookup: CDR1 SEHNR, CDR2 FQNEAQ (reference sequence). This CDR3 comprises 12 residues. The V gene lost 8 bases and the J gene lost 2 bases, with 9 bases spanning the gap. The CDR3 sequence: CASLRGNTEAFF. The CDR3 nucleotides read TGTGCCAGCCTCCGGGGAAACACTGAAGCTTTCTTT.

The chain links TRBV6-5 to TRBJ1-1; weak D call: TRBD1 (6 bases). Per germline, CDR1 MNHEY and CDR2 SVGAGI. Trimming cost V 6 bases and J 6 bases, with 17 bases left between them. This CDR3 has 14 amino acids. The CDR3: CASSRRDKRAEAFF. Written as DNA, the CDR3 is TGTGCCAGCAGCCGACGGGACAAACGGGCTGAAGCTTTCTTT.

This clone has a single count. The chain links TRBV24-1 to TRBJ1-5, with D unclear. CDR1 is KGHDR and CDR2 is SFDVKD in the germline V gene. Trimming shortened V by 0 bases and J by 4 bases, and 6 bases separated the two germline ends. This CDR3 is 14 amino acids long. CDR3 in amino acids: CATSDLNSNQPQHF. The DNA for the CDR3 is TGTGCCACCAGTGATTTGAACTCGAATCAGCCCCAGCATTTT.

The chain joins TRBV12-3 or TRBV12-4 to TRBJ2-1, with D perhaps matching TRBD1 or TRBD2 (5 bases each). V lost 6 bases to trimming and J lost 7 bases, with 13 bases between them. CDR3 size: 13 residues. The CDR3 DNA reads as TGTGCCAGCAGCTCAGGGCGGAGGAATGAGCAGTTCTTC. Protein sequence: CASSSGRRNEQFF.

This rearrangement joins TRBV4-3 to TRBJ1-2, with D tentatively TRBD1 (5 bases). The CDR3 contains 16 residues. The V end lost 4 bases, the J end lost 4 bases, and 19 bases lay between the germline ends. Germline V gene data show CDR1 as LGHNA and CDR2 as YSLEER. The CDR3 reads CASSRESGTALYGYTF. The CDR3 DNA is TGCGCCAGCAGCCGGGAATCCGGGACCGCGCTCTATGGCTACACCTTC.

The V and J genes are TRBV6-5 and TRBJ2-7, with 8 bases lining up with TRBD2. The CDR3 runs to 14 residues. Germline trimming cut 2 bases from V and 0 bases from J; bases unmatched to any gene: 0. CDR1 is MNHEY, CDR2 SVGAGI, per germline. This chain's CDR3 is CASSYAGGSYEQYF. The CDR3 DNA sequence: TGTGCCAGCAGTTACGCGGGAGGCTCCTACGAGCAGTACTTC.

This sequence joins TRBV28 and TRBJ1-5; 11 nucleotides match TRBD1. Germline values: CDR1 MDHEN, CDR2 SYDVKM. Trimming took 5 bases from V and 7 from J; bases not matched to a gene: 1. This CDR3 has 13 amino acids. CDR3 loop: CASSRDRGQPQHF. CDR3 nucleotide sequence: TGTGCCAGCAGTCGGGACAGGGGGCAGCCCCAGCATTTT.

The chain has TRBV6-2 or TRBV6-3 and TRBJ2-4; no reliable D call. The V gene's germline CDR1 is MNHEY and CDR2 SVGEGT. Trimming took 3 bases from V and 1 from J, leaving 7 bases between them. There are 14 residues in the CDR3. The chain's CDR3 is CASSYAYAKNIQYF. The CDR3 DNA reads as TGTGCCAGCAGTTATGCGTATGCCAAAAACATTCAGTACTTC.

The chain has TRBV4-1 and TRBJ2-2, with D perhaps TRBD2 (7 bases). The CDR3 length is 14 residues. Looked up from germline, CDR1 is MGHRA and CDR2 is YSYEKL. Trimming stripped 5 bases from V and 7 bases from J, with 14 bases between. This CDR3 reads CASSELGGGGELFF. CDR3 DNA: TGCGCCAGCAGCGAGTTGGGAGGGGGCGGGGAGCTGTTTTTT.

The J gene is TRBJ1-4, the V gene TRBV9; TRBD1 agrees at 7 bases. V shed 4 bases and J 8 bases; nucleotides not matched to a gene: 11. The germline V gene encodes CDR1 SGDLS and CDR2 YYNGEE. The CDR3 has 15 residues. CDR3 nucleotides: TGTGCCAGCAGCACGACAGGGTTTAAGCAAGAAAAACTGTTTTTT. Its translation: CASSTTGFKQEKLFF.

This rearrangement joins TRBV6-5 to TRBJ1-1, with 9 bases aligning to TRBD1. The germline V gene encodes CDR1 MNHEY and CDR2 SVGAGI. This CDR3 region has 13 residues. After removal of 4 bases from V and 4 bases from J, the junction contained 1 base not matched to a gene. CDR3 sequence: CASSSQGATEAFF. The CDR3 DNA is TGTGCCAGCAGTTCACAGGGGGCCACTGAAGCTTTCTTT.